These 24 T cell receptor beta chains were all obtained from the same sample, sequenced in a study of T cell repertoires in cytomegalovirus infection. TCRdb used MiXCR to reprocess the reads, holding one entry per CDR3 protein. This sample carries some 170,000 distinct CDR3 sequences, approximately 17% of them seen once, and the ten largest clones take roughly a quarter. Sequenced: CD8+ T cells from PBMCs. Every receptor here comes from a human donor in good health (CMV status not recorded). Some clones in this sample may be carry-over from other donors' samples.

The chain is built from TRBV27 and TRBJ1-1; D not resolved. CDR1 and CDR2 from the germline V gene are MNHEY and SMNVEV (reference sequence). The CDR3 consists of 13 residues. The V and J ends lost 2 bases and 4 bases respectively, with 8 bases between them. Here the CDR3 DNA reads TGTGCCAGCAGTTTAGCTCCGAGCACTGAAGCTTTCTTT. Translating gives CASSLAPSTEAFF.

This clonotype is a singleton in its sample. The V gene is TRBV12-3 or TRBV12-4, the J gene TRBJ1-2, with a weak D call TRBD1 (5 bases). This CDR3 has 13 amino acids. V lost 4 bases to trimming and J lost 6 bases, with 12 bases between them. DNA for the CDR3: TGTGCCAGCAGTTCTCGGGACGGCAATGGCTACACCTTC. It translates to CASSSRDGNGYTF.

DNA for the CDR3: TGTGCCAGCGTGTCCTACAATGAGCAGTTCTTC. Protein product: CASVSYNEQFF. The V gene is TRBV7-2, the J gene TRBJ2-1; D gene ambiguous. Trimming left V 8 bases short and J 1 base short, with 3 bases between. CDR1 and CDR2 from the germline V gene are SGHTA and FQGNSA. CDR3 length: 11 residues.

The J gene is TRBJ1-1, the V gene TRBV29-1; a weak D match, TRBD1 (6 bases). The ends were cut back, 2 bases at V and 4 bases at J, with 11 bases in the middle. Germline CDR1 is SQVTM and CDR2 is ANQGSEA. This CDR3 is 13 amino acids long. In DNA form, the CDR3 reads TGCAGCGTTGAACAGGGGATTGGCACTGAAGCTTTCTTT. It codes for CSVEQGIGTEAFF.

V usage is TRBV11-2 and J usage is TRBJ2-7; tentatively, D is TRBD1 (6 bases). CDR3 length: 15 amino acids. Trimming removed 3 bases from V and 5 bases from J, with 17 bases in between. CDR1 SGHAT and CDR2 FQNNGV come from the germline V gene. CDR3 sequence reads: CASSFMGNRVDEQYF. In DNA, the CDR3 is TGTGCCAGCAGCTTTATGGGAAACAGGGTGGACGAGCAGTACTTC.

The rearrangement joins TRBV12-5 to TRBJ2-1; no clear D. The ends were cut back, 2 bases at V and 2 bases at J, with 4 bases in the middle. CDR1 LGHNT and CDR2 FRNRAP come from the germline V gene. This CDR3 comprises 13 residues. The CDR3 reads CASGLTTYNEQFF. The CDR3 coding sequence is TGTGCTAGTGGTTTGACTACCTACAATGAGCAGTTCTTC.

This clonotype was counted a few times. The CDR3 region is CASSLYTTGHGDEQYF. The DNA for the CDR3 is TGTGCCAGCAGCTTATATACAACAGGGCATGGAGACGAGCAGTACTTC. The chain uses TRBV7-8 and TRBJ2-7; perhaps TRBD1 as D (6 bases). The CDR3 has 16 residues. Germline values: CDR1 SGHVS, CDR2 FQNEAQ. V lost 2 bases and J lost 5, with 19 bases in between. Drawing the rest from reference TRBV7-8 and TRBJ2-7, the complete variable domain is GAGVSQSPRYKVAKRGQDVALRCDPISGHVSLFWYQQALGQGPEFLTYFQNEAQLDKSGLPSDRFFAERPEGSVSTLKIQRTQQEDSAVYLCASSLYTTGHGDEQYFGPGTRLTVT.

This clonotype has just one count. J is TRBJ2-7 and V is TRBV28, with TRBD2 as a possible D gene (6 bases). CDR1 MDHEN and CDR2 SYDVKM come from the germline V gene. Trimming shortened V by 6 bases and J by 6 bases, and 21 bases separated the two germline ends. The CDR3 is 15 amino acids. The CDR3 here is CASRRDRDWGGEQYF. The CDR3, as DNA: TGTGCCAGCAGGCGAGACCGGGACTGGGGAGGCGAGCAGTACTTC.

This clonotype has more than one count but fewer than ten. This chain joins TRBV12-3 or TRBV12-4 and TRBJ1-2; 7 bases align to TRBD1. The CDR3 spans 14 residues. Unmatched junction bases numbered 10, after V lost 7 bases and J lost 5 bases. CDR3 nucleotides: TGTGCCAGCACCAGAGGACAGGTCACGTATGGCTACACCTTC. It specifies CASTRGQVTYGYTF.

In nucleotides, the CDR3 is TGTGCCTGGAGTGTAAGGCTCAATGAGCAGTTCTTC. Its translation: CAWSVRLNEQFF. The chain carries TRBV30 and TRBJ2-1; D call uncertain. CDR3 size: 12 residues. Germline CDR1 GTSNPN, CDR2 SVGIG (reference sequence). The V gene lost 0 bases and the J gene lost 6 bases, with 6 bases spanning the gap.

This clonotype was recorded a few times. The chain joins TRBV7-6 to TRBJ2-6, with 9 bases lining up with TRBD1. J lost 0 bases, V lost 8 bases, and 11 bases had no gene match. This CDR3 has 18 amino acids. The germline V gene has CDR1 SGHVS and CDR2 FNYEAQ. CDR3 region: CASDSRTGEISGANVLTF. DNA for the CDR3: TGTGCCAGCGACTCCCGGACAGGGGAAATCTCTGGGGCCAACGTCCTGACTTTC.

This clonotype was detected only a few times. The CDR3 DNA reads as TGTGCCAGCAGTCTCCAGATGGATTCACCCCTCCACTTT. This gives the protein CASSLQMDSPLHF. The V and J genes are TRBV27 and TRBJ1-6; D is uncertain. CDR1 MNHEY and CDR2 SMNVEV come from the germline V gene (reference sequence). V shed 5 bases and J shed 8 bases, with 10 bases lying between them. The CDR3 totals 13 residues.

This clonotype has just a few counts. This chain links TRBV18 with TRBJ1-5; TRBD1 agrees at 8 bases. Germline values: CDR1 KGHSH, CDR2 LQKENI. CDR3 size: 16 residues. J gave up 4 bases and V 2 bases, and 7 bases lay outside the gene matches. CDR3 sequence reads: CASSPKGQGTNQPQHF. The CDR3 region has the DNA TGTGCCAGCTCACCAAAAGGACAGGGTACTAATCAGCCCCAGCATTTT.

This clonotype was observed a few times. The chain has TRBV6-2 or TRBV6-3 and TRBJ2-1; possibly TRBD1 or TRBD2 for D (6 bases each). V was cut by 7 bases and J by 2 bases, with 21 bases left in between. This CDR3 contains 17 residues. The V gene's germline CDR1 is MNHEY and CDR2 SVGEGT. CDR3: CASIEPSRGPAYNEQFF. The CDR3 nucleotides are TGTGCCAGCATTGAACCGAGCCGGGGGCCTGCCTACAATGAGCAGTTCTTC.

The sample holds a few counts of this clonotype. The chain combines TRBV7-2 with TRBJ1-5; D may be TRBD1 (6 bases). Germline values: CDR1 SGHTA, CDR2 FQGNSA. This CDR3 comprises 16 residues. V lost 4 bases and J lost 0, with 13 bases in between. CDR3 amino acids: CASSSRGPSSNQPQHF. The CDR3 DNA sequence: TGTGCCAGCAGCTCCAGGGGACCGTCTAGCAATCAGCCCCAGCATTTT.

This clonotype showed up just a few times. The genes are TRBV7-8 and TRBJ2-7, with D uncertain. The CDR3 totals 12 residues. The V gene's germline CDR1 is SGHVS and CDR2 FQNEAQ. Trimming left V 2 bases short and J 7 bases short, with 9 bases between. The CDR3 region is CASSLPLREQYF. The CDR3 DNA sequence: TGTGCCAGCAGCTTACCGCTCCGGGAGCAGTACTTC.

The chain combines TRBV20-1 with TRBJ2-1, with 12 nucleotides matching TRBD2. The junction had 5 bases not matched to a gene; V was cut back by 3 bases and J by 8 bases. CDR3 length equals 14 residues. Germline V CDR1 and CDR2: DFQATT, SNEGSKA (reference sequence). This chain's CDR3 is CSASASGGAYEQFF. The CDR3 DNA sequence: TGCAGTGCTAGTGCTAGCGGGGGGGCCTATGAGCAGTTCTTC.

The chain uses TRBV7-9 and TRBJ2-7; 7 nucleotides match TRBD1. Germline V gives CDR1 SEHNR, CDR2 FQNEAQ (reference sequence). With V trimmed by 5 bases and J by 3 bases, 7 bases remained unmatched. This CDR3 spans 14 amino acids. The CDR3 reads CASSERQGYYEQYF. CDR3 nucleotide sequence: TGTGCCAGCAGCGAAAGACAGGGTTACTACGAGCAGTACTTC.

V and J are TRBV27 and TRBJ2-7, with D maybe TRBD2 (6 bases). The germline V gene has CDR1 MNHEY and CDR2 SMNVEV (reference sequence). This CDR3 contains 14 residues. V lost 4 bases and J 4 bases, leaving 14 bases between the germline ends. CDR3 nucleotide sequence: TGTGCCAGCAGTTACCGGGAGTACGGGTACGAGCAGTACTTC. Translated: CASSYREYGYEQYF.

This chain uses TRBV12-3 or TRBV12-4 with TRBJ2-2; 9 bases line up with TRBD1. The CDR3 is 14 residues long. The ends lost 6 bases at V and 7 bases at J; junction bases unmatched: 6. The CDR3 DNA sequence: TGTGCCAGCAGCCAGGGACAGGGTGACGGGGAGCTGTTTTTT. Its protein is CASSQGQGDGELFF.

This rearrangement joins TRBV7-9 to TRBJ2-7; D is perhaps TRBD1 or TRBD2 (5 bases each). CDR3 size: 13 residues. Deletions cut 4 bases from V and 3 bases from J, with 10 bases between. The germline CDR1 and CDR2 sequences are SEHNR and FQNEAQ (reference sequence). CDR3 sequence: CASSSGRNYEQYF. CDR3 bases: TGTGCCAGCAGCTCGGGACGGAACTACGAGCAGTACTTC. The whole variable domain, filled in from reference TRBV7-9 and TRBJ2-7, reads DTGVSQNPRHKITKRGQNVTFRCDPISEHNRLYWYRQTLGQGPEFLTYFQNEAQLEKSRLLSDRFSAERPKGSFSTLEIQRTEQGDSAMYLCASSSGRNYEQYFGPGTRLTVT.

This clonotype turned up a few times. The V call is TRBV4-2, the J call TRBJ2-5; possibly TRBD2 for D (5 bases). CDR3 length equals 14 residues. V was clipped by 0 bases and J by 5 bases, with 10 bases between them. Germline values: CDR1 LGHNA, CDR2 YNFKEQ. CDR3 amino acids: CASSQDAGLETQYF. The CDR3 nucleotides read TGTGCCAGCAGCCAAGATGCGGGTTTGGAGACCCAGTACTTC.

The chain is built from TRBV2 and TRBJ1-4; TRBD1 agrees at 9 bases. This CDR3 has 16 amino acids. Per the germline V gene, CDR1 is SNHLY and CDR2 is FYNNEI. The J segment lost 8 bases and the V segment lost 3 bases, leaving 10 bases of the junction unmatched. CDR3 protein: CASSEDVDRGYEKLFF. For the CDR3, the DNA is TGTGCCAGCAGTGAGGACGTGGACAGGGGTTACGAAAAACTGTTTTTT.

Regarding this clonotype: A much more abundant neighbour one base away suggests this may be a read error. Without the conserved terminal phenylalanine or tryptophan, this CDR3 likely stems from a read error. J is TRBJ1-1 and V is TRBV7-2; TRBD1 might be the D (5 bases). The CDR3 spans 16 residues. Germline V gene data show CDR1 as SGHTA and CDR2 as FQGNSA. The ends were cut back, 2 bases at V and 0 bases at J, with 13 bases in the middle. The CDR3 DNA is TGTGCCAGCAGCTTACAGGTAGCCAGGGTGAACACTGAAGCTTTCTTA. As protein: CASSLQVARVNTEAFL.